The 31 T cell receptor beta chains below come from one sample, sequenced in a study of human T cells and chemical hapten exposure. MiXCR, run by TCRdb on the RACE reads, gives a single entry per CDR3 protein. The profile covers tens of thousands of distinct CDR3 sequences, with 11% appearing a single time and more than 1.3% taken by the ten largest. Regarding time point: patch test 3, about 24 weeks after DPC sensitization. Treatment reported: therapeutic diphenylcyclopropenone sensitization with weekly scalp DPC. Sample: whole blood, taken in connection with sensitization to the hapten diphenylcyclopropenone (DPC). These receptors were obtained from a woman aged 45-65 years with alopecia areata. Some clones in this sample may be carry-over from other donors' samples.

V is TRBV6-2 or TRBV6-3 and J is TRBJ2-7; 9 bases agree with TRBD1. The CDR3 has 17 amino acids. Trimming removed 2 bases from V and 0 bases from J; junction bases left unmatched: 8. Germline CDR1 and CDR2: MNHEY and SVGEGT. The CDR3 DNA follows: TGTGCCAGCAGTTACCTCCAGGGACAGGGATTCTCCTACGAGCAGTACTTC. It yields the protein CASSYLQGQGFSYEQYF.

The chain links TRBV11-2 to TRBJ2-5, with D perhaps matching TRBD1 (5 bases). Trimming left V 4 bases short and J 1 base short, with 7 bases between. The CDR3 runs to 13 residues. CDR1 is SGHAT and CDR2 is FQNNGV in the germline V gene. The CDR3, as DNA: TGTGCCAGCAGCTATGACAGCCAAGAGACCCAGTACTTC. Residues: CASSYDSQETQYF.

The chain carries TRBV6-6 and TRBJ2-2, with unresolved D. Trimming shortened V by 6 bases and J by 5 bases, and 10 bases separated the two germline ends. The CDR3 runs to 13 residues. Per germline, CDR1 MNHNY and CDR2 SVGAGI (reference sequence). Written as DNA, the CDR3 is TGTGCCAGCAGCCAGCGAAGAACCGGGGAGCTGTTTTTT. Amino acids: CASSQRRTGELFF.

The chain combines TRBV20-1 with TRBJ1-2; unclear D gene. V dropped 0 bases and J dropped 4 bases, with 15 bases sitting between them. The CDR3 is made up of 15 amino acids. CDR1 is DFQATT and CDR2 is SNEGSKA in the germline V gene (reference sequence). The CDR3 here is CSARDQAGSFYGYTF. CDR3 nucleotides: TGCAGTGCTAGAGATCAGGCGGGGTCATTCTATGGCTACACCTTC.

The chain recombines TRBV3-1 with TRBJ2-5; 9 bases line up with TRBD2. Germline V lookup: CDR1 LGHDT, CDR2 YNNKEL (reference sequence). Trimming at V came to 0 bases and at J to 2 bases, leaving 7 bases not matched to a gene. This CDR3 contains 17 residues. The CDR3 bases are TGTGCCAGCAGCCAAGATTTCCTAGCGGGAAGACAAGAGACCCAGTACTTC. It yields the protein CASSQDFLAGRQETQYF.

This clonotype was observed at least ten times. J is TRBJ2-6 and V is TRBV7-9; D perhaps matches TRBD1 (5 bases). There are 17 residues in the CDR3. The V gene's germline CDR1 is SEHNR and CDR2 FQNEAQ (reference sequence). The V end was cut by 4 bases, the J end by 0 bases, with 13 bases between. The CDR3 is CASSSPWGRSGANVLTF. DNA for the CDR3: TGTGCCAGCAGCTCTCCCTGGGGCCGCTCTGGGGCCAACGTCCTGACTTTC.

This clonotype has only one observation. The chain has TRBV4-1 and TRBJ2-2, with TRBD2 matching 10 bases. This CDR3 is 17 amino acids long. From germline, CDR1 is MGHRA and CDR2 YSYEKL. V trimming: 0 bases; J trimming: 7 bases; junction bases outside the gene matches: 8. Here the CDR3 DNA reads TGCGCCAGCAGCCAAGAGGCACTAGCGGGGATCGTCGGGGAGCTGTTTTTT. This encodes CASSQEALAGIVGELFF.

The chain has TRBV3-1 and TRBJ1-2; 7 bases are shared with TRBD1. Trimming removed 5 bases from V and 7 bases from J; junction bases left unmatched: 10. The CDR3 consists of 14 residues. Germline CDR1 reads LGHDT; CDR2 reads YNNKEL (reference sequence). This chain's CDR3 is CASSSDREVPGYTF. CDR3 sequence (DNA): TGTGCCAGCAGCTCCGACAGGGAAGTGCCTGGCTACACCTTC.

The table lists this clonotype with many counts. V is TRBV4-3 and J is TRBJ1-6, with unresolved D. CDR3 size: 18 residues. V gave up 0 bases and J gave up 0 bases, with 12 bases separating them. Per germline, CDR1 LGHNA and CDR2 YSLEER. The CDR3 DNA reads TGCGCCAGCAGCCAAGATATGCTTGGGATCTCCTATAATTCACCCCTCCACTTT. Protein product: CASSQDMLGISYNSPLHF.

This clonotype was counted at least ten times. The chain joins TRBV29-1 to TRBJ2-1; no definite D call. The V end lost 6 bases, the J end lost 8 bases, and 11 bases lay between the germline ends. Per the germline V gene, CDR1 is SQVTM and CDR2 is ANQGSEA. The CDR3 totals 11 residues. In DNA form, the CDR3 reads TGCAGCGTACGCTACGAGGATGAGCAGTTCTTC. It yields the protein CSVRYEDEQFF.

The rearrangement joins TRBV20-1 to TRBJ2-1, with TRBD2 identical over 9 bases. Per the germline V gene, CDR1 is DFQATT and CDR2 is SNEGSKA (reference sequence). This CDR3 spans 16 amino acids. V shed 2 bases, J shed 8 bases, and the junction held 13 bases outside the gene matches. CDR3: CSARPIGTSRADEQFF. The CDR3 region has the DNA TGCAGTGCTAGACCAATCGGGACTAGCCGCGCGGATGAGCAGTTCTTC.

The CDR3 DNA sequence: TGTGCCAGCAGGGGGGACGCGAACACCGGGGAGCTGTTTTTT. Translating it yields CASRGDANTGELFF. The chain links TRBV28 to TRBJ2-2, with D perhaps being TRBD1 or TRBD2 (5 bases each). This CDR3 is built from 14 residues. The germline CDR1 and CDR2 sequences are MDHEN and SYDVKM. The V end was cut by 6 bases, the J end by 0 bases, with 8 bases between. Based on the CDR3 plus reference TRBV28 and TRBJ2-2, the full variable domain is DVKVTQSSRYLVKRTGEKVFLECVQDMDHENMFWYRQDPGLGLRLIYFSYDVKMKEKGDIPEGYSVSREKKERFSLILESASTNQTSMYLCASRGDANTGELFFGEGSRLTVL.

This clonotype came up many times. The rearrangement uses TRBV28 and TRBJ2-2; D assignment may be TRBD1 or TRBD2 (6 bases each). There are 14 residues in the CDR3. In germline, CDR1 is MDHEN, CDR2 SYDVKM. The V end was cut by 7 bases, the J end by 4 bases, with 13 bases between. This CDR3 is CASKGRGGTGELFF. The CDR3 coding sequence is TGTGCCAGCAAAGGCAGGGGAGGCACCGGGGAGCTGTTTTTT.

This clonotype showed up many times. The chain combines TRBV29-1 with TRBJ2-6; D ambiguous. Germline V gene data show CDR1 as SQVTM and CDR2 as ANQGSEA. This CDR3 has 14 residues. V was trimmed by 4 bases and J by 0 bases, leaving 7 bases between them. CDR3 DNA: TGCAGCGTTGGTCATAACTCTGGGGCCAACGTCCTGACTTTC. Translated, it gives CSVGHNSGANVLTF.

This clonotype was observed a few times. The rearrangement joins TRBV6-5 to TRBJ1-1; TRBD1 agrees at 9 bases. V lost 2 bases, J lost 6 bases, and 16 bases stayed unmatched. Per germline, CDR1 MNHEY and CDR2 SVGAGI. The CDR3 is made up of 18 amino acids. In DNA, the CDR3 is TGTGCCAGCAGTTACACCGGGACAGGGAAGGCCCTTACGTCTGAAGCTTTCTTT. Translated, it gives CASSYTGTGKALTSEAFF.

This clonotype has a count of ten or more. One end of the junction fails to match germline, which may point to a read error. The chain links TRBV7-7 to TRBJ2-3, with D possibly TRBD1 on 6 matching bases. The CDR3 sequence is 15 residues long. The germline V gene has CDR1 SSHAT and CDR2 FNYEAQ (reference sequence). CDR3 protein: CASSLSTGRTDTQYF. CDR3 nucleotide sequence: TGTGCTAGCAGCTTGTCCACAGGGCGCACAGATACGCAGTATTTT. Complete variable domain (other parts from reference TRBV7-7 and TRBJ2-3): GAGVSQSPRYKVTKRGQDVTLRCDPISSHATLYWYQQALGQGPEFLTYFNYEAQPDKSGLPSDRFSAERPEGSISTLTIQRTEQRDSAMYRCASSLSTGRTDTQYFGPGTRLTVL.

There are a few counts of this clonotype. The chain joins TRBV5-1 to TRBJ2-3; D ambiguous. This CDR3 is built from 14 residues. V gave up 0 bases and J gave up 2 bases, with 7 bases separating them. Germline CDR1 reads SGHRS; CDR2 reads YFSETQ. DNA of the CDR3: TGCGCCAGCAGCTTGGAGTCCCCCACAGATACGCAGTATTTT. Its protein is CASSLESPTDTQYF. The full variable domain, completed using reference TRBV5-1 and TRBJ2-3, is KAGVTQTPRYLIKTRGQQVTLSCSPISGHRSVSWYQQTPGQGLQFLFEYFSETQRNKGNFPGRFSGRQFSNSRSEMNVSTLELGDSALYLCASSLESPTDTQYFGPGTRLTVL.

This sequence joins TRBV6-5 and TRBJ2-5; D not certain. CDR1 MNHEY and CDR2 SVGAGI come from the germline V gene. The CDR3 contains 14 residues. Trimming took off 0 bases at V and 5 bases at J, with 10 bases between the two ends. CDR3 in DNA: TGTGCCAGCAGTTACTCCCAGGTTGTGGAGACCCAGTACTTC. This gives the protein CASSYSQVVETQYF.

The chain combines TRBV7-2 with TRBJ2-1; D might be TRBD2 (6 bases). The CDR3 has 15 amino acids. Germline lookup yields CDR1 SGHTA and CDR2 FQGNSA. The germline V and J ends were trimmed by 1 base and 4 bases, with 11 bases remaining between them. The CDR3 DNA is TGTGCCAGCAGCTTAGGTAGCGGTCTTTACAATGAGCAGTTCTTC. As protein: CASSLGSGLYNEQFF.

There are many counts of this clonotype. The junction does not match germline at one end; this may be a read error. The genes are TRBV7-7 and TRBJ2-1; D uncertain. The CDR3 is 15 amino acids. Germline V gene data show CDR1 as SSHAT and CDR2 as FNYEAQ (reference sequence). As DNA, the CDR3 is TGTGCTAGCAGCTTAGAGATCGCCACATACAATGAGCAGTTCTTC. This codes for CASSLEIATYNEQFF.

This clonotype has ten or more counts. This chain uses TRBV20-1 with TRBJ2-3; D tentatively fits TRBD1 or TRBD2 (6 bases each). V lost 8 bases, J lost 6 bases, and 21 bases lay in between. The CDR3 loop spans 14 amino acids. CDR1 is DFQATT, CDR2 SNEGSKA, per germline (reference sequence). CDR3 bases: TGCAGTACAACCAAGCCCGGGGGCTGGGATACGCAGTATTTT. Residues: CSTTKPGGWDTQYF.

This clonotype was counted many times. The chain uses TRBV18 and TRBJ2-7, with TRBD1 identical over 10 bases. Germline V gives CDR1 KGHSH, CDR2 LQKENI. The CDR3 is 14 amino acids. Trimming cost V 5 bases and J 3 bases; bases outside gene matches: 4. CDR3 protein: CASSAGTGDYEQYF. The CDR3 DNA sequence: TGTGCCAGCTCAGCCGGGACAGGGGACTACGAGCAGTACTTC. Full variable domain (rest looked up from reference TRBV18 and TRBJ2-7): NAGVMQNPRHLVRRRGQEARLRCSPMKGHSHVYWYRQLPEEGLKFMVYLQKENIIDESGMPKERFSAEFPKEGPSILRIQQVVRGDSAAYFCASSAGTGDYEQYFGPGTRLTVT.

The chain joins TRBV11-2 to TRBJ2-5; possibly TRBD2 for D (6 bases). V lost 5 bases, J lost 0 bases, and 10 bases lay in between. CDR1 and CDR2 (germline): SGHAT, FQNNGV. The CDR3 extends over 14 amino acids. CDR3 amino acids: CASSPGLYQETQYF. The CDR3 DNA follows: TGTGCCAGCAGCCCGGGACTTTACCAAGAGACCCAGTACTTC.

This clonotype showed up many times. The chain combines TRBV5-1 with TRBJ2-3, with TRBD2 identical over 13 bases. Per the germline V gene, CDR1 is SGHRS and CDR2 is YFSETQ. The CDR3 length is 15 residues. J gave up 6 bases and V 5 bases, and 6 bases lay outside the gene matches. CDR3 sequence: CASSPGLAGVDTQYF. The CDR3 DNA sequence: TGCGCCAGCAGTCCAGGACTAGCGGGAGTGGATACGCAGTATTTT.

In its sample, this clonotype was seen a few times. The chain recombines TRBV5-5 with TRBJ2-7; D call uncertain. V lost 5 bases and J lost 5, with 17 bases in between. This CDR3 contains 14 residues. Per the germline V gene, CDR1 is SGHKS and CDR2 is YYEKEE (reference sequence). The CDR3 here is CASRANPSVHEQYF. The CDR3, as DNA: TGTGCCAGCAGAGCGAACCCCAGCGTCCACGAGCAGTACTTC.

The rearrangement uses TRBV28 and TRBJ2-7; D not certain. V shed 2 bases and J shed 6 bases, with 11 bases lying between them. The CDR3 extends over 13 amino acids. CDR1 and CDR2 from the germline V gene are MDHEN and SYDVKM. The CDR3 protein is CASSLPLLAEQYF. The CDR3 DNA reads TGTGCCAGCAGTTTACCCCTATTGGCCGAGCAGTACTTC.

The J gene is TRBJ2-5, the V gene TRBV4-1; D unresolved. This CDR3 spans 15 amino acids. The germline V gene has CDR1 MGHRA and CDR2 YSYEKL. Trimming removed 0 bases from V and 2 bases from J, with 10 bases in between. CDR3 loop: CASSQDTSGQETQYF. DNA of the CDR3: TGCGCCAGCAGCCAAGATACCTCTGGGCAAGAGACCCAGTACTTC.

This clonotype was counted a few times. This sequence joins TRBV6-2 or TRBV6-3 and TRBJ2-1; TRBD1 agrees at 8 bases. This CDR3 has 15 residues. CDR1 MNHEY and CDR2 SVGEGT come from the germline V gene. V was pared by 2 bases and J by 1 base, with 1 base of the junction left unmatched. CDR3: CASSYQGASYNEQFF. In DNA form, the CDR3 reads TGTGCCAGCAGTTACCAGGGGGCTTCCTACAATGAGCAGTTCTTC.

V and J are TRBV18 and TRBJ1-1; D possibly corresponds to TRBD1 (6 bases). Deletions cut 6 bases from V and 1 base from J, with 24 bases between. This CDR3 spans 18 amino acids. Germline CDR1 reads KGHSH; CDR2 reads LQKENI. The CDR3 DNA reads TGTGCCAGCTCCCCAATCTCCCCGGGGGCGAGTTGGAACACTGAAGCTTTCTTT. This translates into CASSPISPGASWNTEAFF.

This chain uses TRBV3-1 with TRBJ1-2; unclear D gene. The CDR3 runs 15 residues. The V gene's germline CDR1 is LGHDT and CDR2 YNNKEL (reference sequence). Trimming took 0 bases from V and 5 from J, leaving 13 bases between them. The CDR3 sequence: CASSQDLSTEYGYTF. DNA of the CDR3: TGTGCCAGCAGCCAAGATCTTTCAACAGAATATGGCTACACCTTC.

This clonotype showed up many times. V gene TRBV7-2 combines with J gene TRBJ1-1; 12 nucleotides match TRBD1. Germline CDR1 SGHTA, CDR2 FQGNSA. CDR3 size: 14 residues. Unmatched junction bases numbered 6, after V lost 5 bases and J lost 8 bases. CDR3 DNA: TGTGCCAGCAGCCCAGGGACAGGGGGCGGGGAAGCTTTCTTT. Translating gives CASSPGTGGGEAFF. The whole variable domain, filled in from reference TRBV7-2 and TRBJ1-1, reads GAGVSQSPSNKVTEKGKDVELRCDPISGHTALYWYRQSLGQGLEFLIYFQGNSAPDKSGLPSDRFSAERTGGSVSTLTIQRTQQEDSAVYLCASSPGTGGGEAFFGQGTRLTVV.